Described below is a single T cell receptor beta chain sequence and its context. The target antigen is unknown. The germline gives CDR1 SGDLS, CDR2 YYNGEE. The CDR3 runs 15 residues. V dropped 3 bases and J dropped 2; count of bases not matched to a gene: 4. These data belong to a study of cytomegalovirus exposure and HLA in healthy donors. Generated by immunoSEQ multiplex PCR, the TCRdb table keeps only in-frame clones and is missing some. The sample shows 150,000 or so clones, roughly 91% of them seen only once. Findings and caveats of the study: In vitro testing confirmed a few CMV-associated chains as specific for CMV antigens. Rare sequences made up most TCRs, while some public TCRs were found in many donors. There were about 160 TCR beta chains listed as cytomegalovirus-associated.

The specimen was PBMCs. The sequence was collected from a woman aged 18-30 years in good health and CMV-seropositive. The chain employs TRBV9 and TRBJ2-1; 8 bases line up with TRBD2. As DNA, the CDR3 is TGTGCCAGCAGCGGTTTAGCGGGGACCTACAATGAGCAGTTCTTC. Its protein is CASSGLAGTYNEQFF.